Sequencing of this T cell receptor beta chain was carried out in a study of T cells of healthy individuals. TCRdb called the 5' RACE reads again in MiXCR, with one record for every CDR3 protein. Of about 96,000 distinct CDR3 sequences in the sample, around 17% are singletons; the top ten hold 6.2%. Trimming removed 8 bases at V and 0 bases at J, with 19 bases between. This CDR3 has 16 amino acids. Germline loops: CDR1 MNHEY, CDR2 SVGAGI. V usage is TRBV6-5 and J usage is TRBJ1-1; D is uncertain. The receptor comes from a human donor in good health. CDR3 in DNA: TGTGCCAGCGGCCGCACAGCCTCCATCCTGAACACTGAAGCTTTCTTT. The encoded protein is CASGRTASILNTEAFF.